Each of the 14 T cell receptor beta chains below was sequenced from the same sample in a study of T cells after posttransplantation cyclophosphamide. Only in-frame clones appear in the TCRdb table, and some are missing; sequencing was by immunoSEQ multiplex PCR. This sample carries roughly 32,000 clones, none of them present only once. Source material: PBMCs. The origin of the receptors is a young woman in good health and a related stem cell transplant donor.

This clone was seen repeatedly, ten times or more. The genes are TRBV6-6 and TRBJ1-2; unclear D gene. Germline CDR1 reads MNHNY; CDR2 reads SVGAGI (reference sequence). The CDR3 totals 14 residues. The V end was cut by 6 bases, the J end by 1 base, with 12 bases between. This CDR3 is CASSPTEFNYGYTF. CDR3 sequence (DNA): TGTGCCAGCAGCCCGACTGAATTTAACTATGGCTACACCTTC.

This clone has only a few counts. This chain connects TRBV5-1 to TRBJ2-3; TRBD1 matches at 9 bases. This CDR3 has 16 amino acids. Germline lookup yields CDR1 SGHRS and CDR2 YFSETQ. V lost 2 bases, J lost 2 bases, and 6 bases stayed unmatched. Written as DNA, the CDR3 is TGCGCCAGCAGCTTCATGGGACAGGGCCTCACAGATACGCAGTATTTT. Translation gives CASSFMGQGLTDTQYF.

This clone was detected only a few times. The rearrangement links TRBV18 to TRBJ1-5; weak D call: TRBD1 (6 bases). Germline CDR1 KGHSH, CDR2 LQKENI. Trimming removed 3 bases at V and 4 bases at J, with 13 bases between. This CDR3 spans 15 amino acids. In DNA form, the CDR3 reads TGTGCCAGCTCACCTGTCGGGACAAGTAATCAGCCCCAGCATTTT. Protein sequence: CASSPVGTSNQPQHF.

Ten or more counts support this clone. This chain joins TRBV2 and TRBJ1-6, with D tentatively TRBD1 (5 bases). This CDR3 has 12 amino acids. The germline V and J ends were trimmed by 4 bases and 17 bases, with 15 bases remaining between them. CDR1 and CDR2 from the germline V gene are SNHLY and FYNNEI. The CDR3 DNA is TGTGCCAGCAGTGGACAGATCGGAAACTTCCACTTT. Protein product: CASSGQIGNFHF.

This clone came up a few times. Germline and junction disagree at one end, which may indicate a read error. V and J are TRBV4-1 and TRBJ2-5, with 11 bases fitting TRBD2. Looked up from germline, CDR1 is MGHRA and CDR2 is YSYEKL. The CDR3 length is 17 residues. The DNA of the CDR3 is TGCACCAGCAGCCAACTACTAGCGGGGGCCCTCCAAGAGACCCAGTACTTC. Protein sequence: CTSSQLLAGALQETQYF.

The sample holds many counts of this clone. This chain joins TRBV12-3 or TRBV12-4 and TRBJ2-7, with a possible D match to TRBD1 (5 bases). V was clipped by 6 bases and J by 2 bases, with 11 bases between them. This CDR3 has 13 amino acids. The CDR3 nucleotides are TGTGCCAGCAGCAGTGACAGTCCCTACGAGCAGTACTTC. Protein: CASSSDSPYEQYF.

This clone has only a few counts. The chain is built from TRBV10-1 and TRBJ2-3, with TRBD2 as a possible D gene (6 bases). The CDR3 totals 14 residues. From germline, CDR1 is WNHNN and CDR2 SYGVQD (reference sequence). V was pared by 6 bases and J by 2 bases, with 12 bases between. CDR3 sequence reads: CASRPGLNTDTQYF. For the CDR3, the DNA is TGCGCCAGCAGGCCGGGACTCAACACAGATACGCAGTATTTT.

Only a few counts were recorded for this clone. The V gene is TRBV28, the J gene TRBJ2-2, with D unclear. The CDR3 covers 14 residues. CDR1 and CDR2 from the germline V gene are MDHEN and SYDVKM. V was trimmed by 3 bases and J by 4 bases, leaving 9 bases between them. CDR3 region: CASSFKVTTGELFF. CDR3 nucleotide sequence: TGTGCCAGCAGTTTCAAGGTTACCACCGGGGAGCTGTTTTTT.

This clone was counted at least ten times. The rearrangement uses TRBV23-1 and TRBJ2-2; the D gene is possibly TRBD1 (5 bases). TRBV23-1 is classed as an ORF, of uncertain function. V lost 4 bases and J lost 7, with 13 bases in between. The CDR3 spans 14 residues. The CDR3 reads CASSLPRVHGELFF. CDR3 nucleotides: TGCGCCAGCAGTCTTCCCAGGGTCCACGGGGAGCTGTTTTTT.

This clone was detected ten times or more. The rearrangement links TRBV6-5 to TRBJ1-2, with D hard to call. V was trimmed by 6 bases and J by 5 bases, leaving 16 bases between them. CDR3 size: 14 residues. Germline V gene sequence: CDR1 MNHEY, CDR2 SVGAGI. The DNA of the CDR3 is TGTGCCAGCAGCCACGAGGAGGGTTTGTATGGCTACACCTTC. Protein: CASSHEEGLYGYTF.

This clone showed up many times. One end of the junction fails to match germline, which may point to a read error. This chain links TRBV6-1 with TRBJ1-2; 8 bases match TRBD1. Germline V gives CDR1 MNHNS, CDR2 SASEGT. The CDR3 covers 14 residues. CDR3 bases: TGTGCCAGCAGTATACAACAGGGGGGCTATCGCTACACCTTC. This encodes CASSIQQGGYRYTF.

This clone was counted at least ten times. The chain uses TRBV5-8 and TRBJ1-5; tentative D call: TRBD1 (5 bases). The CDR3 extends over 15 amino acids. Germline V gene lookup returns CDR1 SGHTS and CDR2 YDEGEE. The V end was cut by 4 bases, the J end by 1 base, with 12 bases between. This chain's CDR3 is CASSKGEVSNQPQHF. For the CDR3, the DNA is TGTGCCAGCAGCAAAGGGGAGGTGAGCAATCAGCCCCAGCATTTT.

In its sample, this clone was seen a few times. This chain uses TRBV2 with TRBJ1-5; 8 bases fit TRBD1. Germline CDR1 and CDR2: SNHLY and FYNNEI. This CDR3 region has 17 residues. Trimming at V came to 6 bases and at J to 0 bases, leaving 10 bases not matched to a gene. CDR3 in DNA: TGTGCCAGCAGCACGGACAGGGAGTCATATAGCAATCAGCCCCAGCATTTT. Residues: CASSTDRESYSNQPQHF.

This clone was detected a few times. The chain couples TRBV27 to TRBJ2-5; 9 nucleotides match TRBD2. CDR1 MNHEY and CDR2 SMNVEV come from the germline V gene (reference sequence). CDR3 length: 13 amino acids. With 6 bases clipped from V and 7 bases from J, the junction kept 6 bases outside the gene matches. DNA for the CDR3: TGTGCCAGCAGAGCTAGCGGGGTTGGGACCCAGTACTTC. Translated, it gives CASRASGVGTQYF.